A single sample gave rise to the 3 T cell receptor beta chains below, sequenced in a study of blood T cell repertoires in COVID-19. The data were produced by immunoSEQ multiplex PCR, yet TCRdb's version contains in-frame clones alone and is incomplete. The table records around 140,000 clones, around four fifths of them present only once. The sequenced material came from PBMCs or T cells enriched from blood (not recorded which). Receptor source: a woman between 50 and 59 years old with acute COVID-19.

This chain links TRBV5-1 with TRBJ2-2, with 8 bases matching TRBD1. The CDR3 has 15 residues. Unmatched junction bases numbered 4, after V lost 2 bases and J lost 4 bases. Germline CDR1 is SGHRS and CDR2 is YFSETQ. The CDR3, as DNA: TGCGCCAGCAGCTTCACAGGGGGGTCCACCGGGGAGCTGTTTTTT. As protein: CASSFTGGSTGELFF.

This clone has only one observation. This chain connects TRBV19 to TRBJ1-3, with TRBD1 as a possible D gene (6 bases). This CDR3 is built from 14 residues. CDR1 LNHDA and CDR2 SQIVND come from the germline V gene (reference sequence). Trimming removed 8 bases from V and 0 bases from J, with 11 bases in between. Written as DNA, the CDR3 is TGTGCCAGTTCTCACAGGGTCTCTGGAAACACCATATATTTT. Protein product: CASSHRVSGNTIYF. The whole variable domain, remainder taken from reference TRBV19 and TRBJ1-3, is DGGITQSPKYLFRKEGQNVTLSCEQNLNHDAMYWYRQDPGQGLRLIYYSQIVNDFQKGDIAEGYSVSREKKESFPLTVTSAQKNPTAFYLCASSHRVSGNTIYFGEGSWLTVV.

This rearrangement joins TRBV11-2 to TRBJ1-2; a possible D gene is TRBD1 (5 bases). Germline values: CDR1 SGHAT, CDR2 FQNNGV. V shed 5 bases and J shed 5 bases, with 18 bases lying between them. The CDR3 spans 15 residues. CDR3 sequence (DNA): TGTGCCAGCAGCCACCTCGCCGGGGGTCGGTATGGCTACACCTTC. Protein: CASSHLAGGRYGYTF.